This T cell receptor beta chain was recovered during a study of spatial heterogeneity in lung cancer. Findings and limits, study-wide: Mutation counts in tumors were tracked by counts of expanded intratumoral alpha and beta TCRs.

Losses at the gene ends were 4 bases for V and 6 bases for J; bases not matched to a gene: 5. The CDR3 totals 13 residues. CDR1 and CDR2 from the germline V gene are SQVTM and ANQGSEA. This clonotype showed up many times. Its antigen is currently unknown. Unique molecular identifiers tagged every individual TCR cDNA molecule. TCRdb redid the calling of the 5' RACE reads with MiXCR, one entry per CDR3 protein. The sample carries fewer than 20,000 distinct CDR3 sequences, 5% to 7% recorded once. Sample time point: sample taken at primary tumor resection. Samples were obtained from approximately 72 donors, all untreated early-stage non-small cell lung cancer patients.

The genes are TRBV29-1 and TRBJ2-7, with 11 bases matching TRBD2. Specimen: lung tumor tissue, collected at surgery. This receptor was identified in a female donor with early-stage non-small cell lung cancer. The CDR3 protein is CSVVAGGSGEQYF. As DNA, the CDR3 is TGCAGCGTTGTAGCGGGAGGGTCCGGCGAGCAGTACTTC.